This TCR beta chain was captured in a study of blood T cell repertoires in COVID-19. The overall study: T cells, B-cell-depleted T cells, or PBMCs supplied cDNA or gDNA.

In germline, CDR1 is LGHNA, CDR2 YNFKEQ. V shed 0 bases and J shed 3 bases, with 8 bases lying between them. The CDR3 runs 14 residues. Data came from immunoSEQ multiplex PCR; TCRdb stores just in-frame clones and leaves some out. Counted here are about 250,000 clones, 70% to 90% occurring once; the ten biggest clones make up 9.1%. All enrollees were roughly 18 to 89 years old and from around 25 US areas. This receptor was taken from a woman in her forties or fifties with acute COVID-19. The chain uses TRBV4-2 and TRBJ1-2; D not certain. Specimen: PBMCs or T cells enriched from blood (not recorded which). CDR3 sequence: CASSQEGSDYGYTF. The CDR3 nucleotides are TGTGCCAGCAGCCAAGAAGGCAGCGACTATGGCTACACCTTC.